These 16 T cell receptor beta chains share one sample of origin, sequenced in a study of cytomegalovirus exposure and HLA in healthy donors. The study ran its PCR with 60 Vbeta and 13 Jbeta primers. The method was immunoSEQ multiplex PCR; TCRdb's version includes in-frame clones alone and lacks a portion of them. The table has approximately 220,000 clones, around 79% seen once; the top ten hold more than 1.5%. The sequencing sample was made of PBMCs. The receptors come from a man between 18 and 35 years old in good health and CMV-seronegative.

This chain uses TRBV19 with TRBJ2-7; D perhaps matches TRBD1 (6 bases). Trimming took 1 base from V and 2 from J, leaving 18 bases between them. Germline V gene lookup returns CDR1 LNHDA and CDR2 SQIVND (reference sequence). The CDR3 runs to 17 residues. For the CDR3, the DNA is TGTGCCAGTAGTATAGGAGGGCACAGGGTCAGCGCCTACGAGCAGTACTTC. Protein: CASSIGGHRVSAYEQYF.

J is TRBJ1-2 and V is TRBV19; a weak D match, TRBD1 (6 bases). V was trimmed by 4 bases and J by 7 bases, leaving 16 bases between them. The CDR3 sequence is 14 residues long. Germline CDR1 is LNHDA and CDR2 is SQIVND (reference sequence). CDR3 sequence (DNA): TGTGCCAGTAGTAGTTCGCGACAGGCGGGTGGCTACACCTTC. Encoded protein: CASSSSRQAGGYTF.

V gene TRBV19 combines with J gene TRBJ2-7; a possible D gene is TRBD1 (6 bases). The germline gives CDR1 LNHDA, CDR2 SQIVND (reference sequence). V was pared by 8 bases and J by 6 bases, with 17 bases between. This CDR3 spans 13 amino acids. CDR3 region: CASRPLTGREQYF. CDR3 DNA: TGTGCCAGTCGGCCACTGACAGGACGCGAGCAGTACTTC.

V usage is TRBV7-8 and J usage is TRBJ1-1, with D tentatively TRBD1 (6 bases). There are 13 residues in the CDR3. The germline V and J ends were trimmed by 5 bases and 0 bases, with 7 bases remaining between them. Germline CDR1 reads SGHVS; CDR2 reads FQNEAQ. The CDR3 bases are TGTGCCAGCAGCCGGGACATGAACACTGAAGCTTTCTTT. Amino acids: CASSRDMNTEAFF.

This clone was seen only once. The J gene is TRBJ1-6, the V gene TRBV5-6, with TRBD1 as a possible D gene (5 bases). V dropped 4 bases and J dropped 7 bases, with 12 bases sitting between them. This CDR3 has 14 residues. Per the germline V gene, CDR1 is SGHDT and CDR2 is YYEEEE. CDR3 sequence reads: CASSLNRLNSPLHF. CDR3 in DNA: TGTGCCAGCAGCCTTAACAGGTTGAATTCACCCCTCCACTTT.

J is TRBJ2-7 and V is TRBV7-6, with 7 bases that match TRBD2. V shed 5 bases, J shed 1 base, and the junction held 8 bases outside the gene matches. Germline CDR1 and CDR2: SGHVS and FNYEAQ. The CDR3 is 15 amino acids. Here the CDR3 DNA reads TGTGCCAGCAGCCTCGGGCGGGGGTCTTCCTACGAGCAGTACTTC. Encoded protein: CASSLGRGSSYEQYF.

This clone was picked up one time. J is TRBJ1-3 and V is TRBV7-9; D remains ambiguous. Germline CDR1 is SEHNR and CDR2 is FQNEAQ (reference sequence). The CDR3 totals 17 residues. Trimming took 1 base from V and 0 from J, leaving 13 bases between them. The CDR3: CASSLVSDVFSGNTIYF. The CDR3, as DNA: TGTGCCAGCAGCTTAGTTTCAGATGTTTTCTCTGGAAACACCATATATTTT.

This chain joins TRBV18 and TRBJ2-5; tentative D call: TRBD2 (6 bases). In germline, CDR1 is KGHSH, CDR2 LQKENI. This CDR3 has 15 amino acids. Trimming removed 0 bases from V and 2 bases from J, with 10 bases in between. The chain's CDR3 is CASSPPSSGQETQYF. CDR3 nucleotides: TGTGCCAGCTCACCACCAAGTAGCGGACAAGAGACCCAGTACTTC. The variable domain in full, with the rest retrieved from reference TRBV18 and TRBJ2-5, is NAGVMQNPRHLVRRRGQEARLRCSPMKGHSHVYWYRQLPEEGLKFMVYLQKENIIDESGMPKERFSAEFPKEGPSILRIQQVVRGDSAAYFCASSPPSSGQETQYFGPGTRLLVL.

The table lists this clone with a few counts. This chain links TRBV10-3 with TRBJ2-5; the match to TRBD2 covers 9 bases. The germline gives CDR1 ENHRY, CDR2 SYGVKD. The V gene end was trimmed by 3 bases and the J gene end by 2 bases; junction bases not matched to a gene: 4. The CDR3 is 15 amino acids. The CDR3, as DNA: TGTGCCATCAGTGAAGCCCTAGCGGGGCAAGAGACCCAGTACTTC. Its translation is CAISEALAGQETQYF.

The V call is TRBV28, the J call TRBJ1-2; tentative D call: TRBD1 (6 bases). CDR1 is MDHEN and CDR2 is SYDVKM in the germline V gene. Trimming removed 8 bases at V and 7 bases at J, with 14 bases between. The length of the CDR3 is 12 residues. CDR3 protein: CASLGGGFGYTF. The CDR3, as DNA: TGTGCCAGCCTAGGGGGGGGCTTTGGCTACACCTTC.

The genes are TRBV7-2 and TRBJ2-7, with 10 bases fitting TRBD2. This CDR3 comprises 14 residues. With 2 bases clipped from V and 4 bases from J, the junction kept 2 bases outside the gene matches. Germline V lookup: CDR1 SGHTA, CDR2 FQGNSA. The CDR3 sequence: CASSLTSGVYEQYF. The CDR3 nucleotides are TGTGCCAGCAGCTTAACTAGCGGGGTATACGAGCAGTACTTC. The full variable domain, with the rest looked up from reference TRBV7-2 and TRBJ2-7, is GAGVSQSPSNKVTEKGKDVELRCDPISGHTALYWYRQSLGQGLEFLIYFQGNSAPDKSGLPSDRFSAERTGGSVSTLTIQRTQQEDSAVYLCASSLTSGVYEQYFGPGTRLTVT.

V is TRBV5-1 and J is TRBJ1-6; TRBD1 might be the D (6 bases). CDR3 length equals 17 residues. Looked up from germline, CDR1 is SGHRS and CDR2 is YFSETQ. Trimming took off 4 bases at V and 8 bases at J, with 22 bases between the two ends. CDR3 nucleotide sequence: TGCGCCAGCAGCGACTGGGGGGGCGCCGGGGTTGATTCACCCCTCCACTTT. As protein: CASSDWGGAGVDSPLHF.

This chain links TRBV25-1 with TRBJ1-1; 9 nucleotides match TRBD1. Germline CDR1 MGHDK, CDR2 SYGVNS. The length of the CDR3 is 15 residues. V trimming: 4 bases; J trimming: 4 bases; junction bases outside the gene matches: 7. CDR3 loop: CASSGYPGQGTEAFF. CDR3 DNA: TGTGCCAGCAGTGGCTACCCGGGACAGGGCACTGAAGCTTTCTTT.

This clone appeared a single time. Other DNA sequences from this sample encode an identical CDR3 as well. The chain carries TRBV7-9 and TRBJ2-5; TRBD2 aligns across 8 bases. The CDR3 spans 16 residues. Germline CDR1 SEHNR, CDR2 FQNEAQ (reference sequence). J lost 3 bases, V lost 6 bases, and 12 bases had no gene match. The CDR3 DNA reads TGTGCCAGCAGTCGATTGGGCGGGGGGCCAAAAGAGACCCAGTACTTC. It yields the protein CASSRLGGGPKETQYF.

The chain links TRBV5-4 to TRBJ2-5; D perhaps matches TRBD1 (5 bases). Trimming took 5 bases from V and 5 from J, leaving 13 bases between them. This CDR3 spans 13 amino acids. Germline-derived CDR1 and CDR2 are SGHNT and YYREEE (reference sequence). The CDR3 protein is CASRTVSSETQYF. The DNA of the CDR3 is TGTGCCAGCAGGACAGTAAGTTCGGAGACCCAGTACTTC.

The rearrangement joins TRBV6-4 to TRBJ2-3, with TRBD2 matching over 8 bases. Trimming at V came to 0 bases and at J to 5 bases, leaving 7 bases not matched to a gene. The CDR3 contains 16 residues. The V gene's germline CDR1 is MRHNA and CDR2 SNTAGT. The CDR3 nucleotides are TGTGCCAGCAGTGACTCGAATGGGCGGGGGGTAGATACGCAGTATTTT. Translation gives CASSDSNGRGVDTQYF.